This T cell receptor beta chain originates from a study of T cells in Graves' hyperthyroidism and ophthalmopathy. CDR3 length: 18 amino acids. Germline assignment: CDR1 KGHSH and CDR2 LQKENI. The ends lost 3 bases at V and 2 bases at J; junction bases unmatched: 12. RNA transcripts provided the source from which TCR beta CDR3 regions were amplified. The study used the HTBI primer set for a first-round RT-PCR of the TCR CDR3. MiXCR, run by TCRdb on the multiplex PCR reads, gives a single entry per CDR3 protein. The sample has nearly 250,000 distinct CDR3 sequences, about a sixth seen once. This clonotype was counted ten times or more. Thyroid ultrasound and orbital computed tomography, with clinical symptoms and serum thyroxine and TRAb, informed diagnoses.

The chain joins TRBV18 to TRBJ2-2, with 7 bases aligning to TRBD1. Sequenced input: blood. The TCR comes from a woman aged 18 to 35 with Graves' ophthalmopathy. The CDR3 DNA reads TGTGCCAGCTCACCGGACGACAGGGCTTTTAGAAACACCGGGGAGCTGTTTTTT. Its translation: CASSPDDRAFRNTGELFF.